The 8 T cell receptor beta chains given below trace back to one sample, sequenced in a study of T cells after yellow fever vaccination. TCRdb itself ran the 5' RACE reads through MiXCR, one entry per CDR3 protein. Of fewer than 150,000 distinct CDR3 sequences listed, 6.5% to 8.5% are singletons. This specimen consisted of CD4+ T cells sorted from PBMCs, obtained 5 days after the yellow fever booster vaccination. Receptor source: a man aged 30 to 39 who received the YFV17D yellow fever vaccine.

This clonotype was recorded many times. The chain employs TRBV7-8 and TRBJ2-2, with a weak D call TRBD2 (6 bases). From germline, CDR1 is SGHVS and CDR2 FQNEAQ. With 3 bases removed from V and 4 bases from J, the gap between germline ends came to 18 bases. This CDR3 region has 17 residues. The CDR3 loop is CASSLASAWSGTGELFF. CDR3 coding DNA: TGTGCCAGCAGCTTGGCTAGCGCGTGGTCGGGCACCGGGGAGCTGTTTTTT.

This clonotype occurred a few times. The V gene is TRBV5-4, the J gene TRBJ1-3, with D perhaps matching TRBD1 (5 bases). The germline V gene has CDR1 SGHNT and CDR2 YYREEE (reference sequence). The CDR3 totals 16 residues. Trimming removed 4 bases from V and 0 bases from J, with 14 bases in between. This CDR3 reads CASSRDGPSSGNTIYF. The CDR3, as DNA: TGTGCCAGCAGCAGGGACGGACCCAGCTCTGGAAACACCATATATTTT. The full variable domain, in which reference TRBV5-4 and TRBJ1-3 provide the parts outside the CDR3, is ETGVTQSPTHLIKTRGQQVTLRCSSQSGHNTVSWYQQALGQGPQFIFQYYREEENGRGNFPPRFSGLQFPNYSSELNVNALELDDSALYLCASSRDGPSSGNTIYFGEGSWLTVV.

In its sample, this clonotype was seen many times. The chain has TRBV7-2 and TRBJ2-7, with 8 bases aligning to TRBD2. The CDR3 loop spans 15 amino acids. J gave up 6 bases and V 2 bases, and 9 bases lay outside the gene matches. CDR1 SGHTA and CDR2 FQGNSA come from the germline V gene. CDR3 DNA: TGTGCCAGCAGCTTAAGTGGTAGCGGGACGTCCGAGCAGTACTTC. Its translation is CASSLSGSGTSEQYF.

The chain uses TRBV28 and TRBJ2-1; no clear D. CDR1 MDHEN and CDR2 SYDVKM come from the germline V gene. The CDR3 is 12 residues long. Trimming removed 2 bases at V and 6 bases at J, with 5 bases between. This CDR3 is CASSLRINEQFF. The CDR3 DNA reads as TGTGCCAGCAGTTTAAGAATCAATGAGCAGTTCTTC.

This clonotype was picked up many times. The J gene is TRBJ1-4, the V gene TRBV5-1, with D perhaps TRBD1 (5 bases). V lost 6 bases and J lost 2, with 14 bases in between. CDR1 and CDR2 (germline): SGHRS, YFSETQ. This CDR3 has 15 residues. CDR3 DNA: TGCGCCAGCACCCGATATGGGGGTACTAATGAAAAACTGTTTTTT. Its protein is CASTRYGGTNEKLFF.

At least ten counts were recorded for this clonotype. V gene TRBV5-1 combines with J gene TRBJ2-3; 9 bases agree with TRBD2. Germline V gene lookup returns CDR1 SGHRS and CDR2 YFSETQ. V lost 3 bases and J lost 2; bases outside the gene matches: 10. There are 17 residues in the CDR3. The CDR3 DNA sequence: TGCGCCAGCAGCTCCCCCCCGGGACTAGCCTTCACAGATACGCAGTATTTT. This encodes CASSSPPGLAFTDTQYF.

At least ten counts were recorded for this clonotype. The V and J genes are TRBV5-1 and TRBJ1-1; 11 bases line up with TRBD1. With V trimmed by 1 base and J by 8 bases, 7 bases remained unmatched. The CDR3 sequence is 15 residues long. Looked up from germline, CDR1 is SGHRS and CDR2 is YFSETQ. The CDR3 loop is CASSLTGTGGLEAFF. In nucleotides, the CDR3 is TGCGCCAGCAGCTTGACCGGGACAGGGGGACTAGAAGCTTTCTTT.

A remark on this clonotype: A much larger clone differs from this one at a single base, so this may be a read error. This chain joins TRBV5-1 and TRBJ2-1; no clear D gene. Trimming took off 4 bases at V and 12 bases at J, with 20 bases between the two ends. Per the germline V gene, CDR1 is SGHRS and CDR2 is YFSETQ. The CDR3 length is 14 residues. The CDR3 loop is CASSTAGIGAGQFF. The DNA of the CDR3 is TGCGCCAGCAGCACTGCTGGGATTGGCGCCGGGCAGTTCTTC.